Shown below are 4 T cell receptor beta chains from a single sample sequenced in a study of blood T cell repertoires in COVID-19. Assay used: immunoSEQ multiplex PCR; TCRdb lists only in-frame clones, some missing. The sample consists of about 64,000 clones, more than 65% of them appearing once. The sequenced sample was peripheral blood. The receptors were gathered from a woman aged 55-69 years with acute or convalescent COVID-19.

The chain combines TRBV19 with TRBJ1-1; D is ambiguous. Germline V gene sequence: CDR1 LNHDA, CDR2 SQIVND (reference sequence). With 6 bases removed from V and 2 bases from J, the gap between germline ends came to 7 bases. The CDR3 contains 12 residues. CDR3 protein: CASSYRNTEAFF. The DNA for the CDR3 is TGTGCCAGTAGCTATCGCAACACTGAAGCTTTCTTT.

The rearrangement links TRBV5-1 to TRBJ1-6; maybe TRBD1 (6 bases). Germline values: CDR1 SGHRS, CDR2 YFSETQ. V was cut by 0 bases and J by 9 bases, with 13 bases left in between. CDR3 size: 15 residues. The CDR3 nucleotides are TGCGCCAGCAGCTTGGCGCCAGGGGTAGGTTCACCCCTCCACTTT. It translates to CASSLAPGVGSPLHF.

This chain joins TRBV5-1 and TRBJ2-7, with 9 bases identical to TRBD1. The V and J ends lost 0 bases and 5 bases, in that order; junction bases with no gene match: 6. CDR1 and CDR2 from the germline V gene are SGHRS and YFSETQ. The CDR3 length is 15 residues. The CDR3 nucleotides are TGCGCCAGCAGCTTGGCCGGGACAGGGATCCACGAGCAGTACTTC. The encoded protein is CASSLAGTGIHEQYF.

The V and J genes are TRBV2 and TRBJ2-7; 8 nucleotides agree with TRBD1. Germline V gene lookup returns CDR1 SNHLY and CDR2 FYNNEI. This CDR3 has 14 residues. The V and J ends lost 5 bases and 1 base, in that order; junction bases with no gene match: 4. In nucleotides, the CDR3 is TGTGCCAGCAGTAGGACAGGGTCTTCCTACGAGCAGTACTTC. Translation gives CASSRTGSSYEQYF.